A selection of T cell receptor beta chains follows, all from one sample in a study of CD8 T cells in Susac syndrome. TCRdb itself ran the immunoSEQ multiplex PCR reads through MiXCR, one entry per CDR3 protein. The table has some 300,000 distinct CDR3 sequences, approximately 84% seen once; the top ten hold approximately 0.12%. The sequencing input was CD8+ T cells from PBMCs. These receptors all come from a human donor with multiple sclerosis. CDR3s include the opening cysteine and the closing phenylalanine or tryptophan. The D gene is left open where the match is weak. Size is omitted from some rows. Given values are once, few, many or a class for expanded clones.

J gene: TRBJ2-7
D gene: NA
V gene: TRBV7-6
clone size: few
CDR3 DNA: TGTGCCAGCAGCTTAGCGGGAAACCCCTACGAGCAGTACTTC
CDR3 protein: CASSLAGNPYEQYF

J gene: TRBJ2-3
D gene: TRBD1
V gene: TRBV13
clone size: NA
CDR3 DNA: TGTGCCAGCAGCGTCCGACAGGGGATGTCAGATACGCAGTATTTT
CDR3 protein: CASSVRQGMSDTQYF

J gene: TRBJ1-1
D gene: NA
V gene: TRBV28
clone size: NA
CDR3 DNA: TGTGCCAGCAGTTCAACCAGGAGGACTGAAGCTTTCTTT
CDR3 protein: CASSSTRRTEAFF

J gene: TRBJ2-7
D gene: NA
V gene: TRBV28
clone size: NA
CDR3 DNA: TGTGCCAGCAGCATGAGGGAGTCCTACGAGCAGTACTTC
CDR3 protein: CASSMRESYEQYF

J gene: TRBJ2-1
D gene: NA
V gene: TRBV27
clone size: NA
CDR3 DNA: TGTGCCAGCAACGTGGGTATCGCCTACAATGAGCAGTTCTTC
CDR3 protein: CASNVGIAYNEQFF

J gene: TRBJ1-1
D gene: TRBD1
V gene: TRBV20-1
clone size: NA
CDR3 DNA: TGCAGTGCTAAGAAGGACAGGGAGAACACTGAAGCTTTCTTT
CDR3 protein: CSAKKDRENTEAFF

J gene: TRBJ1-5
D gene: NA
V gene: TRBV24-1
clone size: NA
CDR3 DNA: TGTGCCACCAGAAGGACCAGGGGCAATCAGCCCCAGCATTTT
CDR3 protein: CATRRTRGNQPQHF

J gene: TRBJ2-6
D gene: NA
V gene: TRBV28
clone size: once
CDR3 DNA: TGTGCCAGCAGTCTACCCTCTGGGGCCAACGTCCTGACTTTC
CDR3 protein: CASSLPSGANVLTF

J gene: TRBJ2-7
D gene: TRBD1
V gene: TRBV10-3
clone size: NA
CDR3 DNA: TGTGCCATCAGGGGACAGCCCTACTCCTACGAGCAGTACTTC
CDR3 protein: CAIRGQPYSYEQYF

J gene: TRBJ2-5
D gene: NA
V gene: TRBV4-1
clone size: NA
CDR3 DNA: TGCGCCAGCAGCCAAAGAGAGGGGGGCAGGGAGACCCAGTACTTC
CDR3 protein: CASSQREGGRETQYF

J gene: TRBJ2-7
D gene: NA
V gene: TRBV13
clone size: few
CDR3 DNA: TGTGCCAGCAGCTTAGCCAGGGGCTCCTACGAGCAGTACTTC
CDR3 protein: CASSLARGSYEQYF

J gene: TRBJ2-7
D gene: NA
V gene: TRBV4-1
clone size: NA
CDR3 DNA: TGCGCCAGCAGCCAAGTTGGGAACTTTGTGGTTGACGAGCAGTACTTC
CDR3 protein: CASSQVGNFVVDEQYF

J gene: TRBJ2-7
D gene: NA
V gene: TRBV3-1
clone size: NA
CDR3 DNA: TGTGCCAGCAGCCAGGAGCGGTACGAGCAGTACTTC
CDR3 protein: CASSQERYEQYF

J gene: TRBJ2-3
D gene: NA
V gene: TRBV27
clone size: NA
CDR3 DNA: TGTGCCATAGGGGTCAGTACGCAGTATTTT
CDR3 protein: CAIGVSTQYF

J gene: TRBJ2-3
D gene: TRBD2
V gene: TRBV7-7
clone size: NA
CDR3 DNA: TGTGCTAGCAGCGAGGGACTAACCAGCACAGATACGCAGTATTTT
CDR3 protein: CASSEGLTSTDTQYF

J gene: TRBJ1-4
D gene: NA
V gene: TRBV7-9
clone size: NA
CDR3 DNA: TGTGCCAGCAGCTTCCCGACCGACAGGACAGCAACTAATGAAAAACTGTTTTTT
CDR3 protein: CASSFPTDRTATNEKLFF

J gene: TRBJ2-4
D gene: TRBD1
V gene: TRBV28
clone size: NA
CDR3 DNA: TGTGCCAGCCACGGGACAGCAGAAGCCAAAAACATTCAGTACTTC
CDR3 protein: CASHGTAEAKNIQYF

J gene: TRBJ2-7
D gene: TRBD1
V gene: TRBV25-1
clone size: NA
CDR3 DNA: TGTGCCAGCAGTGTGGGACAGGTCTCCTACGAGCAGTACTTC
CDR3 protein: CASSVGQVSYEQYF

J gene: TRBJ2-1
D gene: NA
V gene: TRBV27
clone size: NA
CDR3 DNA: TGTGCCAGCAGCCGGGACCTTATGGGTGAGCAGTTCTTC
CDR3 protein: CASSRDLMGEQFF

J gene: TRBJ2-7
D gene: TRBD2
V gene: TRBV5-1
clone size: few
CDR3 DNA: TGCGCCACCCACCCGACCGGGAGGGTCTACGAGCAGTACTTC
CDR3 protein: CATHPTGRVYEQYF

J gene: TRBJ2-1
D gene: NA
V gene: TRBV7-9
clone size: NA
CDR3 DNA: TGTGCCAGCAGCCGCGAGACCTCCTACAATGAGCAGTTCTTC
CDR3 protein: CASSRETSYNEQFF

J gene: TRBJ2-2
D gene: NA
V gene: TRBV6-5
clone size: few
CDR3 DNA: TGTGCCAGCAGTTACAGGGAGGTAAACACCGGGGAGCTGTTTTTT
CDR3 protein: CASSYREVNTGELFF

J gene: TRBJ2-7
D gene: NA
V gene: TRBV28
clone size: NA
CDR3 DNA: TGTGCCAGCAGTTTGCGCGTCGACGAGCAGTACTTC
CDR3 protein: CASSLRVDEQYF

J gene: TRBJ2-7
D gene: NA
V gene: TRBV19
clone size: NA
CDR3 DNA: TGTGCCAGTAGTATCAATCCTCAGGGGAACGAGCAGTACTTC
CDR3 protein: CASSINPQGNEQYF

J gene: TRBJ2-5
D gene: TRBD2
V gene: TRBV7-8
clone size: NA
CDR3 DNA: TGTGCCAGCGAGGGAGGGAGGGCAGAGACCCAGTACTTC
CDR3 protein: CASEGGRAETQYF

J gene: TRBJ2-1
D gene: TRBD2
V gene: TRBV5-5
clone size: NA
CDR3 DNA: TGTGCCAGCAGCGAGGTAGCGGGACCTTACAATGAGCAGTTCTTC
CDR3 protein: CASSEVAGPYNEQFF

J gene: TRBJ1-1
D gene: TRBD1
V gene: TRBV7-9
clone size: once
CDR3 DNA: TGTGCCAGCAGCTTCGGACAGGGGGGATACACTGAAGCTTTCTTT
CDR3 protein: CASSFGQGGYTEAFF

J gene: TRBJ2-1
D gene: NA
V gene: TRBV10-3
clone size: NA
CDR3 DNA: TGTGCCATCAGTGATACTTCAGGGGGGTTCCCCAATGAGCAGTTCTTC
CDR3 protein: CAISDTSGGFPNEQFF

J gene: TRBJ2-7
D gene: NA
V gene: TRBV20-1
clone size: NA
CDR3 DNA: TGCAGTGCTAGAGATCATGCGGTGCCGTCCTACGAGCAGTACTTC
CDR3 protein: CSARDHAVPSYEQYF

J gene: TRBJ1-1
D gene: NA
V gene: TRBV6-5
clone size: few
CDR3 DNA: TGTGCCAGCAGTTACTCTTCCGGGGCCGGCACTGAAGCTTTCTTT
CDR3 protein: CASSYSSGAGTEAFF

J gene: TRBJ2-3
D gene: NA
V gene: TRBV6-6
clone size: once
CDR3 DNA: TGTGCCAGCAGACAGGGGGGGCTGCGCACAGATACGCAGTATTTT
CDR3 protein: CASRQGGLRTDTQYF

J gene: TRBJ1-3
D gene: NA
V gene: TRBV11-2
clone size: NA
CDR3 DNA: TGTGCCAGCAGCTATTGGTCTGGAAACACCATATATTTT
CDR3 protein: CASSYWSGNTIYF

J gene: TRBJ1-1
D gene: NA
V gene: TRBV27
clone size: NA
CDR3 DNA: TGTGCCAGCAGTTTAGGTTCAACGGGAGGGACTGAAGCTTTCTTT
CDR3 protein: CASSLGSTGGTEAFF

J gene: TRBJ2-3
D gene: NA
V gene: TRBV9
clone size: NA
CDR3 DNA: TGTGCCAGCAGTGTACCCACAGATACGCAGTATTTT
CDR3 protein: CASSVPTDTQYF

J gene: TRBJ2-1
D gene: TRBD1
V gene: TRBV12-3/TRBV12-4
clone size: NA
CDR3 DNA: TGTGCCAGCAGTTGGACAGGGCTACCTAATGAGCAGTTCTTC
CDR3 protein: CASSWTGLPNEQFF

J gene: TRBJ2-7
D gene: NA
V gene: TRBV12-3/TRBV12-4
clone size: NA
CDR3 DNA: TGTGCCAGCAGCCCAAGGGGCGGTTCCTACGAGCAGTACTTC
CDR3 protein: CASSPRGGSYEQYF

J gene: TRBJ1-2
D gene: NA
V gene: TRBV5-4
clone size: NA
CDR3 DNA: TGTGCCAGCAGCTCCCCTATGCATCCTGACTATGGCTACACCTTC
CDR3 protein: CASSSPMHPDYGYTF